A selection of T cell receptor beta chains follows, all from one sample in a study of T-cell memory formation after mild COVID-19. TCRdb analysed the 5' RACE reads with MiXCR anew, one entry per CDR3 protein. The table shows 150,000 to 200,000 distinct CDR3 sequences, with around 18% occurring only once. What was sequenced was PBMCs or a T cell subset sorted from them (not recorded which). The receptors were sampled from a man between 18 and 35 years old who had mild COVID-19 (a few samples of this study predate the infection). Cell type and time point are not known. The CDR3 runs from the conserved cysteine through the conserved F or W. Each record gives: D gene, V gene, J gene, clone size, CDR3 protein, CDR3 DNA. The D gene is left open where the match is weak. Rows may omit the clone size; those that give it use once, few, many or a size class.

D gene: .; V gene: TRBV29-1; J gene: TRBJ2-7; clone size: .; CDR3 protein: CSVHNRDGYEQYF; CDR3 DNA: TGCAGCGTTCACAACCGGGACGGCTACGAGCAGTACTTC
D gene: .; V gene: TRBV12-3/TRBV12-4; J gene: TRBJ2-7; clone size: .; CDR3 protein: CASSLAHDEQYF; CDR3 DNA: TGTGCCAGCAGTTTAGCGCACGACGAGCAGTACTTC
D gene: .; V gene: TRBV11-2; J gene: TRBJ1-4; clone size: few; CDR3 protein: CASSGGQQEKLFF; CDR3 DNA: TGTGCCAGCAGCGGCGGGCAGCAGGAAAAACTGTTTTTT
D gene: .; V gene: TRBV7-2; J gene: TRBJ1-2; clone size: .; CDR3 protein: CASSREGSLDSNYGYTF; CDR3 DNA: TGTGCCAGCAGTAGAGAGGGGAGCCTAGACAGTAACTATGGCTACACCTTC
D gene: TRBD1; V gene: TRBV6-5; J gene: TRBJ2-1; clone size: .; CDR3 protein: CASRSRDRGSPEQFF; CDR3 DNA: TGTGCCAGCAGGTCCCGGGACAGGGGGTCCCCTGAGCAGTTCTTC
D gene: .; V gene: TRBV5-1; J gene: TRBJ2-5; clone size: .; CDR3 protein: CASSLIPRGGETQYF; CDR3 DNA: TGCGCCAGCAGTCTCATACCTCGGGGTGGAGAGACCCAGTACTTC
D gene: TRBD2; V gene: TRBV5-6; J gene: TRBJ2-2; clone size: .; CDR3 protein: CASSSKRRGVDGELFF; CDR3 DNA: TGTGCCAGCAGCTCGAAGAGGCGGGGGGTAGACGGGGAGCTGTTTTTT
D gene: .; V gene: TRBV6-2/TRBV6-3; J gene: TRBJ2-1; clone size: .; CDR3 protein: CASTLSSYNEQFF; CDR3 DNA: TGTGCCAGCACCCTGAGCTCCTACAATGAGCAGTTCTTC
D gene: .; V gene: TRBV29-1; J gene: TRBJ2-3; clone size: .; CDR3 protein: CSGGGGADTQYF; CDR3 DNA: TGCAGCGGTGGAGGGGGGGCAGATACGCAGTATTTT
D gene: .; V gene: TRBV27; J gene: TRBJ2-5; clone size: few; CDR3 protein: CASRGVQETQYF; CDR3 DNA: TGTGCCAGCAGGGGTGTACAAGAGACCCAGTACTTC
D gene: .; V gene: TRBV5-1; J gene: TRBJ2-5; clone size: .; CDR3 protein: CASSYKTAYQETQYF; CDR3 DNA: TGCGCCAGCAGCTATAAGACAGCGTACCAAGAGACCCAGTACTTC
D gene: TRBD1; V gene: TRBV12-5; J gene: TRBJ1-4; clone size: few; CDR3 protein: CASGLGQGGKLFF; CDR3 DNA: TGTGCTAGTGGTTTGGGACAGGGCGGAAAACTGTTTTTT
D gene: TRBD1; V gene: TRBV7-8; J gene: TRBJ2-7; clone size: .; CDR3 protein: CASSWTGSYEQYF; CDR3 DNA: TGTGCCAGCAGCTGGACAGGGTCCTACGAGCAGTACTTC
D gene: TRBD2; V gene: TRBV12-3/TRBV12-4; J gene: TRBJ2-1; clone size: few; CDR3 protein: CASSVAGRNNEQFF; CDR3 DNA: TGTGCCAGCAGTGTAGCGGGGAGGAACAATGAGCAGTTCTTC
D gene: TRBD2; V gene: TRBV7-3; J gene: TRBJ2-1; clone size: few; CDR3 protein: CASSPFTSGGALFF; CDR3 DNA: TGTGCCAGCAGCCCCTTTACTAGCGGGGGGGCCTTGTTCTTC
D gene: .; V gene: TRBV7-8; J gene: TRBJ1-3; clone size: .; CDR3 protein: CASSFDVSGNTIYF; CDR3 DNA: TGTGCCAGCAGCTTCGATGTGTCTGGAAACACCATATATTTT
D gene: .; V gene: TRBV7-8; J gene: TRBJ1-2; clone size: few; CDR3 protein: CASSLDANNYGYTF; CDR3 DNA: TGTGCCAGCAGCTTAGACGCGAATAACTATGGCTACACCTTC
D gene: .; V gene: TRBV7-3; J gene: TRBJ2-1; clone size: .; CDR3 protein: CASSPRQRYNEQFF; CDR3 DNA: TGTGCCAGCAGCCCCCGACAGCGATACAATGAGCAGTTCTTC
D gene: .; V gene: TRBV5-1; J gene: TRBJ2-3; clone size: many; CDR3 protein: CASSSLVGQSTDTQYF; CDR3 DNA: TGCGCCAGCAGCTCCCTCGTGGGGCAAAGCACAGATACGCAGTATTTT
D gene: .; V gene: TRBV20-1; J gene: TRBJ1-2; clone size: .; CDR3 protein: CSASGRSFYGYTF; CDR3 DNA: TGCAGTGCTAGTGGCAGATCATTCTATGGCTACACCTTC
D gene: .; V gene: TRBV5-5; J gene: TRBJ1-5; clone size: few; CDR3 protein: CASSVGYGNQPQHF; CDR3 DNA: TGTGCCAGCAGCGTTGGATATGGGAATCAGCCCCAGCATTTT
D gene: TRBD1; V gene: TRBV2; J gene: TRBJ1-5; clone size: .; CDR3 protein: CASSSGTGYNQPQHF; CDR3 DNA: TGTGCCAGCAGTTCCGGGACAGGGTATAATCAGCCCCAGCATTTT